This T cell receptor beta chain comes out of a study of blood T cell repertoires in COVID-19. About the study: Samples came from the United States, Italy and Spain, spanning acute and convalescent COVID-19. In each case, the material was cDNA or gDNA derived from T cells, B-cell-depleted T cells, or PBMCs.

Germline assignment: CDR1 SGHTA and CDR2 FQGNSA. The CDR3 contains 16 residues. With V trimmed by 7 bases and J by 1 base, 8 bases remained unmatched. Methods used by the authors: Nucleated cell number was recorded as an estimate derived from reference gene primer amplification. TCRdb's table, derived via immunoSEQ multiplex PCR, lists solely in-frame clones and lacks some. The V and J calls and clone size were taken over from that table, and D and trimming were inferred from the DNA. This table holds under 300,000 clones, approximately 86% found once. Sequenced material: peripheral blood. The TCR was taken from a woman of 80 years or more with active or convalescent COVID-19. The chain couples TRBV7-2 to TRBJ1-1, with 11 bases fitting TRBD1. The CDR3 DNA sequence: TGTGCCAGCACAGAGAGGGGGACAGGGGGGAACACTGAAGCTTTCTTT. Translation: CASTERGTGGNTEAFF.